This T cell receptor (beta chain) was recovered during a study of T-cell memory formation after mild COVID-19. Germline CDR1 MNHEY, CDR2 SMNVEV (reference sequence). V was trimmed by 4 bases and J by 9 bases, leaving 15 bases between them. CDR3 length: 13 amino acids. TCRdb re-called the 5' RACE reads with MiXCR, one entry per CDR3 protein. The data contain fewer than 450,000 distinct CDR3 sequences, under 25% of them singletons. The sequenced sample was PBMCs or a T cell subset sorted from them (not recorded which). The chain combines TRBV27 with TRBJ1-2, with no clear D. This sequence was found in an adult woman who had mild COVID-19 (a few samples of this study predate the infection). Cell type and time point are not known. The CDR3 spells CASSSEGWGSYTF. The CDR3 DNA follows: TGTGCCAGCAGTTCAGAGGGTTGGGGAAGCTACACCTTC.